What follows are 8 T cell receptor beta chains derived from one specimen sequenced in a study of long-term antiretroviral therapy in people with HIV. At survey level, the immunoSEQ assay was run in its v3.0 version. Repertoires were generated with immunoSEQ multiplex PCR, while TCRdb's copy carries only in-frame clones and drops some. Among tens of thousands of clones, around 95% were seen once, and the ten largest hold about 3%. The sequencing here drew on unsorted PBMCs, taken 5.3 years after starting antiretroviral therapy. The receptors were sampled from a middle-aged man with HIV.

In this sample, this clone turned up a few times. The rearrangement links TRBV19 to TRBJ1-3; D uncertain. Between the trimmed V and J ends, which lost 3 bases and 2 bases, there was a span of 14 bases. Germline V gene lookup returns CDR1 LNHDA and CDR2 SQIVND (reference sequence). The CDR3 runs to 16 residues. CDR3 residues: CASSILSVGTGNTIYF. CDR3 coding DNA: TGTGCCAGTAGTATCTTATCCGTAGGAACTGGAAACACCATATATTTT.

The V call is TRBV18, the J call TRBJ1-5; perhaps TRBD1 as D (6 bases). Trimming left V 3 bases short and J 6 bases short, with 18 bases between. CDR1 and CDR2 from the germline V gene are KGHSH and LQKENI. The CDR3 is 16 amino acids. The CDR3 is CASSPTGKQGGQPQHF. CDR3 nucleotide sequence: TGTGCCAGCTCACCTACCGGGAAACAGGGTGGTCAGCCCCAGCATTTT.

V gene TRBV11-2 combines with J gene TRBJ1-1; maybe TRBD1 (5 bases). Germline assignment: CDR1 SGHAT and CDR2 FQNNGV. The CDR3 has 16 residues. Trimming left V 0 bases short and J 6 bases short, with 17 bases between. The CDR3 is CASSLDLAGNVAEAFF. DNA for the CDR3: TGTGCCAGCAGCTTAGATTTGGCAGGGAATGTAGCTGAAGCTTTCTTT.

The CDR3 loop reads CAWTPGQGTYQPQHF. DNA of the CDR3: TGTGCCTGGACCCCGGGACAGGGGACCTATCAGCCCCAGCATTTT. J is TRBJ1-5 and V is TRBV30; 10 nucleotides line up with TRBD1. This CDR3 has 15 amino acids. Per germline, CDR1 GTSNPN and CDR2 SVGIG (reference sequence). The ends lost 4 bases at V and 5 bases at J; junction bases unmatched: 8.

The rearrangement uses TRBV27 and TRBJ1-2; 9 bases are a match to TRBD1. V shed 3 bases and J 1 base; nucleotides not matched to a gene: 3. The CDR3 is 15 residues long. The germline gives CDR1 MNHEY, CDR2 SMNVEV (reference sequence). This chain's CDR3 is CASSFWTGVNYGYTF. The CDR3 nucleotides read TGTGCCAGCAGTTTTTGGACAGGGGTTAACTATGGCTACACCTTC.

The rearrangement joins TRBV28 to TRBJ1-3; D may be TRBD1 (5 bases). With 5 bases removed from V and 9 bases from J, the gap between germline ends came to 17 bases. The CDR3 is made up of 14 amino acids. Germline values: CDR1 MDHEN, CDR2 SYDVKM. CDR3 region: CASSIAGVGGTIYF. CDR3 coding DNA: TGTGCCAGCAGTATCGCCGGGGTCGGGGGCACCATATATTTT.

This sequence joins TRBV27 and TRBJ2-3; TRBD2 aligns across 14 bases. The CDR3 has 17 residues. J gave up 6 bases and V 3 bases, and 8 bases lay outside the gene matches. Per the germline V gene, CDR1 is MNHEY and CDR2 is SMNVEV (reference sequence). The CDR3 is CASSFSPTSGGVDTQYF. DNA of the CDR3: TGTGCCAGCAGTTTCTCCCCGACTAGCGGGGGGGTGGATACGCAGTATTTT.

V and J are TRBV6-6 and TRBJ2-7; unclear D gene. Germline V CDR1 and CDR2: MNHNY, SVGAGI (reference sequence). This CDR3 has 13 amino acids. V lost 6 bases to trimming and J lost 0 bases, with 9 bases between them. CDR3 sequence reads: CASSQVISYEQYF. CDR3 coding DNA: TGTGCCAGCAGCCAGGTGATCTCCTACGAGCAGTACTTC.